This T cell receptor (beta chain) was recovered during a study of blood T cell repertoires in COVID-19. Across the whole study: Donors in the United States, Italy and Spain gave samples during acute or convalescent COVID-19. Sources were T cells, B-cell-depleted T cells, or PBMCs; the material itself was cDNA or gDNA.

In the authors' methods: Amplification from reference gene primers served as the basis for estimated nucleated cell counts. The assay was immunoSEQ multiplex PCR, and TCRdb's table has in-frame clones only and misses some. V and J calls and clone size come straight from that table; D and trimming were deduced from the DNA. Of about 130,000 clones in the sample, approximately 86% were seen once. Seattle researchers signed up patients amid active infection and tracked them longitudinally. This clonotype was sampled from a woman aged 70-85 years with COVID-19, enrolled during active disease. Sequencing used peripheral blood.

CDR3 bases: TGTGCCAGCAGCTTGGACAGGGAAGGCTACACCTTC. Protein product: CASSLDREGYTF. The J gene is TRBJ1-2, the V gene TRBV6-2 or TRBV6-3, with 8 bases identical to TRBD1. Germline-derived CDR1 and CDR2 are MNHEY and SVGEGT. The CDR3 spans 12 residues. V lost 6 bases, J lost 8 bases, and 5 bases stayed unmatched.